This T cell receptor beta chain was captured by sequencing in a study of T cell repertoires in cytomegalovirus infection. Study in general: Shared public TCR beta signatures pointed to both CMV infection and a matching HLA type. Study-level findings and limits: Dominant in the ex vivo response were TCR beta clonotypes restricted by HLA-C and specific for CMV. There were carriers of CMV plus the relevant HLA, and cumulative public TCR beta family frequency identified them.

Remarks on this clonotype: The antigen remains undetermined.

TCRdb ran MiXCR on the reads and lists one entry per CDR3 protein. The sample yields some 180,000 distinct CDR3 sequences, roughly 15% seen once. From germline, CDR1 is MNHGY and CDR2 SAAAGT. The CDR3 is made up of 14 amino acids. V gave up 2 bases and J gave up 0 bases, with 7 bases separating them. The source material was CD8+ T cells from PBMCs. This chain connects TRBV6-8 to TRBJ1-1; D might be TRBD1 (5 bases). The TCR comes from a human donor in good health (CMV status not recorded). Some clones in this sample may be carry-over from other donors' samples. CDR3 amino acids: CASSYDSVNTEAFF. DNA for the CDR3: TGTGCCAGCAGTTACGACAGTGTGAACACTGAAGCTTTCTTT.